These T cell receptor beta chains were read from a single sample in a study of cytomegalovirus exposure and HLA in healthy donors. Assay: immunoSEQ multiplex PCR; the TCRdb copy retains only in-frame clones and omits some. Of approximately 190,000 clones in the sample, over 65% were seen once. The specimen was PBMCs. Receptors were obtained from a man younger than 35 in good health and CMV-seropositive. Both conserved end residues are part of each CDR3. A D gene is named only where the DNA matches it firmly. Clone size appears in some rows only: once, few, many, or a class for an expanded clone.

V gene,clone size,J gene,D gene,CDR3 DNA,CDR3 protein
TRBV30,few,TRBJ2-3,TRBD2,TGTGCCTGGAGATTTAGCGGGGGCACAGATACGCAGTATTTT,CAWRFSGGTDTQYF
TRBV5-4,few,TRBJ1-2,TRBD1,TGTGCCAGCAGCCCCAGGACAGGAGACTATGGCTACACCTTC,CASSPRTGDYGYTF
TRBV27,.,TRBJ1-2,.,TGTGCCAGCAGTTGGGCGGCAGGGGCTGCTAACTATGGCTACACCTTC,CASSWAAGAANYGYTF
TRBV19,.,TRBJ2-3,.,TGTGCCAGTAGTATATCGGATACGCAGTATTTT,CASSISDTQYF
TRBV6-5,.,TRBJ2-2,TRBD1,TGTGCCAGCAGGACTTACAGGGGAGATGGCGGGGAGCTGTTTTTT,CASRTYRGDGGELFF
TRBV18,.,TRBJ2-3,TRBD2,TGTGCCAGCTCCCTACTAGCGGGGATCACAGATACGCAGTATTTT,CASSLLAGITDTQYF
TRBV28,once,TRBJ2-7,TRBD1,TGTGCCAGCAGTTTCCCCGGGACAGCCTCCTACGAGCAGTACTTC,CASSFPGTASYEQYF
TRBV5-1,.,TRBJ2-3,.,TGCGCCAGCAGCTTGGCAGAAATCGGGACAGATACGCAGTATTTT,CASSLAEIGTDTQYF
TRBV9,once,TRBJ2-2,.,TGTGCCAGCACCGCGAGGAAGAACACCGGGGAGCTGTTTTTT,CASTARKNTGELFF
TRBV28,.,TRBJ1-2,TRBD1,TGTGCCAGCAGTTTGGAGGGGGCGCGTGGCTACACCTTC,CASSLEGARGYTF
TRBV6-1,few,TRBJ2-3,TRBD2,TGTGCCAGCAGTGAGACTAGCGGGAGTCGCACAGATACGCAGTATTTT,CASSETSGSRTDTQYF
TRBV5-1,.,TRBJ2-3,TRBD2,TGCGCCAGCAGCTTGGTGGGGGGGGCAGATACGCAGTATTTT,CASSLVGGADTQYF
TRBV30,.,TRBJ2-5,.,TGTGCCTGGGTAGAAGCAGGTGGAGAGACCCAGTACTTC,CAWVEAGGETQYF
TRBV7-9,.,TRBJ2-1,.,TGTGCCAGCAGCTTAGACTCCCAAAACAATGAGCAGTTCTTC,CASSLDSQNNEQFF
TRBV6-1,.,TRBJ1-2,TRBD1,TGTGCCAGCAGTGACGGGACAGGGGGATTAGGCTACACCTTC,CASSDGTGGLGYTF
TRBV9,.,TRBJ2-3,TRBD2,TGTGCCAGCAGCGGACTAGCGGGAAGAGATACGCAGTATTTT,CASSGLAGRDTQYF
TRBV30,.,TRBJ1-3,.,TGTGCCTCCCAAGCTCGGTCCGGAAACACCATATATTTT,CASQARSGNTIYF
TRBV27,.,TRBJ2-7,TRBD2,TGTGCCAGCAGTTTCGTCCTAGCGGGACCGGCCTACGAGCAGTACTTC,CASSFVLAGPAYEQYF
TRBV27,.,TRBJ2-3,.,TGTGCCAGCAGTTGGACACTGTCAAGCACAGATACGCAGTATTTT,CASSWTLSSTDTQYF
TRBV5-1,.,TRBJ2-7,.,TGCGCCAGCAGCTTGGCCGGGGAGTCCTACGAGCAGTACTTC,CASSLAGESYEQYF
TRBV2,few,TRBJ1-2,.,TGTGCCAGCGCGGTAGCGGGGGTAGGCACCTTC,CASAVAGVGTF
TRBV5-1,.,TRBJ2-7,TRBD2,TGCGCCAGCAGCTTGGTTGGCGGGAGCTCCTACGAGCAGTACTTC,CASSLVGGSSYEQYF
TRBV30,.,TRBJ2-2,.,TGTGCCTGGAGCCCCCAGACAGCCAGCGGGGAGCTGTTTTTT,CAWSPQTASGELFF
TRBV5-4,.,TRBJ2-2,.,TGTGCCAGCAGCTTTGGCAGAAACACCGGGGAGCTGTTTTTT,CASSFGRNTGELFF
TRBV11-1,.,TRBJ2-7,TRBD1,TGTGCCAGCCAGCCCCAGAGGGGGCTTGAGCAGTACTTC,CASQPQRGLEQYF
TRBV28,.,TRBJ1-2,.,TGTGCCAGCAGTTCCCGAGGACAGAGGCTCTCGGGTAACTATGGCTACACCTTC,CASSSRGQRLSGNYGYTF
TRBV6-6,.,TRBJ1-2,TRBD1,TGTGCCAGCAGTCCTTACACAGGGGGGTATGGCTACACCTTC,CASSPYTGGYGYTF
TRBV2,.,TRBJ2-2,.,TGTGCCAGCAGTGAAGTTGGAAGCGCCGGGGAGCTGTTTTTT,CASSEVGSAGELFF
TRBV7-9,.,TRBJ2-7,TRBD2,TGTGCCAGCAGCCCACACCACGGACTAGCGGGAGCCTACGAGCAGTACTTC,CASSPHHGLAGAYEQYF
TRBV7-2,.,TRBJ2-1,.,TGTGCCAGCAGCCTGGGACTGGCATACAATGAGCAGTTCTTC,CASSLGLAYNEQFF
TRBV27,.,TRBJ2-7,TRBD2,TGTGCCAGCAGTTTTCTCACCGCTAGCGGCTACGAGCAGTACTTC,CASSFLTASGYEQYF
TRBV6-6,.,TRBJ2-3,TRBD2,TGTGCCAGCAGTTACGGGACTAGCGGGGGCACAGATACGCAGTATTTT,CASSYGTSGGTDTQYF
TRBV7-3,.,TRBJ2-1,TRBD2,TGTGCCAGCAGCTTAAGGGCGGGAGGGCCGGGCAATGAGCAGTTCTTC,CASSLRAGGPGNEQFF
TRBV6-1,.,TRBJ2-7,.,TGTGCCAGCACCAGACTCGACCCCCCTGGCGAGCAGTACTTC,CASTRLDPPGEQYF
TRBV5-4,.,TRBJ2-1,TRBD1,TGTGCCAGCAGCGTACCGGGACAGGGTTCCTACAATGAGCAGTTCTTC,CASSVPGQGSYNEQFF
TRBV6-1,.,TRBJ2-2,.,TGTGCCAGCACCACGGGGAGCGGGTTTACCGGGGAGCTGTTTTTT,CASTTGSGFTGELFF
TRBV5-6,.,TRBJ2-2,TRBD2,TGTGCCAGCAGGGGGGCGGGGGGCGACACCGGGGAGCTGTTTTTT,CASRGAGGDTGELFF
TRBV28,.,TRBJ2-7,TRBD2,TGTGCCAGCAGTTTCGGCGGGAGAGGCGAGCAGTACTTC,CASSFGGRGEQYF
TRBV19,.,TRBJ2-7,TRBD2,TGTGCCAGTAGTACACTAGCGGGATACTACGAGCAGTACTTC,CASSTLAGYYEQYF
TRBV28,once,TRBJ1-4,.,TGTGCCAGCAGTTTACCGAGAGGGCACAATGAAAAACTGTTTTTT,CASSLPRGHNEKLFF
TRBV6-6,.,TRBJ1-2,.,TGTGCCAGCAGTTACCGACAGGCTAACTATGGCTACACCTTC,CASSYRQANYGYTF